This TCR beta chain was recorded in a study of cytomegalovirus exposure and HLA in healthy donors. It was with 60 Vbeta and 13 Jbeta primers that the PCR ran. Sequenced by immunoSEQ multiplex PCR; TCRdb stores in-frame clones only, minus some. The sample yields about 79,000 clones, about three quarters seen once. Germline V gene sequence: CDR1 LGHNA, CDR2 YSLEER. The CDR3 sequence is 13 residues long. V lost 5 bases, J lost 10 bases, and 16 bases lay in between. The material sequenced was PBMCs. The clonotype originates from a man in his fifties or sixties in good health and CMV-seronegative. V is TRBV4-3 and J is TRBJ2-3; possible D gene TRBD1, 6 bases. The CDR3 loop is CASSSGFTGSQYF. CDR3 DNA sequence: TGCGCCAGCAGCTCCGGTTTTACAGGGTCGCAGTATTTT.